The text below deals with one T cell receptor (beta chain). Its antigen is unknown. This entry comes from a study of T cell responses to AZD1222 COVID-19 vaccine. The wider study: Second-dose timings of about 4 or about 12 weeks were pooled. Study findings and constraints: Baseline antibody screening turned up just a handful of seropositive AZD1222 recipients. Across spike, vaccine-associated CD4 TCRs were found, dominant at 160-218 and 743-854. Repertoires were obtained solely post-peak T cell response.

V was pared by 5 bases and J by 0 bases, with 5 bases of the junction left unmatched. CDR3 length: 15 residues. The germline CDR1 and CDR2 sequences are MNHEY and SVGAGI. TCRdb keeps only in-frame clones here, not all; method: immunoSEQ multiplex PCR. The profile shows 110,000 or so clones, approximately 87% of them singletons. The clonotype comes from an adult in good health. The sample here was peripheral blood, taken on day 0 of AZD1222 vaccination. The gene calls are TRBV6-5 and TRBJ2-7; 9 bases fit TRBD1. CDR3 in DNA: TGTGCCAGCAGTACTGGGACAGGGAGCTCCTACGAGCAGTACTTC. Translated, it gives CASSTGTGSSYEQYF.